A single sample gave rise to the 13 T cell receptor beta chains below, sequenced in a study of blood T cell repertoires in COVID-19. Using immunoSEQ multiplex PCR, the repertoire was profiled, and TCRdb retains in-frame clones only, with some absent. The sample holds 150,000 or so clones, less than 90% seen once. Sequencing was performed on peripheral blood. The receptors come from a man in his 60s with acute or convalescent COVID-19.

The rearrangement links TRBV7-2 to TRBJ1-2; 7 bases map to TRBD1. Germline assignment: CDR1 SGHTA and CDR2 FQGNSA. Trimming took 2 bases from V and 8 from J; bases not matched to a gene: 2. This CDR3 spans 12 amino acids. The CDR3: CASSLPTGGYTF. In DNA form, the CDR3 reads TGTGCCAGCAGCTTACCGACAGGGGGCTACACCTTC. Complete variable domain (other parts from reference TRBV7-2 and TRBJ1-2): GAGVSQSPSNKVTEKGKDVELRCDPISGHTALYWYRQSLGQGLEFLIYFQGNSAPDKSGLPSDRFSAERTGGSVSTLTIQRTQQEDSAVYLCASSLPTGGYTFGSGTRLTVV.

The V gene is TRBV9, the J gene TRBJ2-2; 9 nucleotides line up with TRBD1. Germline CDR1 and CDR2: SGDLS and YYNGEE. After removal of 0 bases from V and 3 bases from J, the junction contained 0 bases not matched to a gene. CDR3 length equals 15 residues. The CDR3 nucleotides are TGTGCCAGCAGCGTAGGGGACAGGGACACCGGGGAGCTGTTTTTT. It encodes CASSVGDRDTGELFF.

The chain combines TRBV5-1 with TRBJ1-3; maybe TRBD1 (6 bases). CDR3 length equals 13 residues. Germline V CDR1 and CDR2: SGHRS, YFSETQ. V shed 4 bases and J shed 6 bases, with 11 bases lying between them. The CDR3 spells CASSIGQLNTIYF. Written as DNA, the CDR3 is TGCGCCAGCAGCATAGGACAGCTAAACACCATATATTTT.

This clone was seen once. V usage is TRBV5-5 and J usage is TRBJ2-2; 8 bases align to TRBD1. The ends lost 3 bases at V and 1 base at J; junction bases unmatched: 5. This CDR3 is built from 16 residues. Looked up from germline, CDR1 is SGHKS and CDR2 is YYEKEE (reference sequence). This CDR3 is CASSSGQGKNTGELFF. CDR3 in DNA: TGTGCCAGCAGCTCTGGACAGGGAAAGAACACCGGGGAGCTGTTTTTT.

V usage is TRBV3-1 (or the pseudogene TRBV3-2) and J usage is TRBJ2-2, with D hard to call. The CDR3 runs 21 residues. Germline V lookup: CDR1 LGHDT, CDR2 YNNKEL (reference sequence). The V gene lost 1 base and the J gene lost 0 bases, with 24 bases spanning the gap. CDR3 loop: CASSQVGQVPAHAANTGELFF. In DNA form, the CDR3 reads TGTGCCAGCAGCCAAGTTGGCCAAGTTCCCGCCCATGCCGCGAACACCGGGGAGCTGTTTTTT.

The V call is TRBV21-1, the J call TRBJ2-7; TRBD2 is the table's D call, not checked against the DNA. TRBV21-1 is termed a pseudogene. The CDR3 runs 16 residues. The CDR3 DNA follows: TGTGCCAGCAGCAAAGAAGGAGGGAAAGAGGTCCACGAGCAGTACGTC. Translation gives CASSKEGGKEVHEQYV.

This chain links TRBV7-9 with TRBJ1-2; 9 positions match TRBD1. The germline V gene encodes CDR1 SEHNR and CDR2 FQNEAQ (reference sequence). The CDR3 has 13 amino acids. The V gene end was trimmed by 5 bases and the J gene end by 8 bases; junction bases not matched to a gene: 6. CDR3 amino acids: CASSEGQGRGYTF. CDR3 coding DNA: TGTGCCAGCAGCGAGGGACAGGGAAGGGGCTACACCTTC.

The chain couples TRBV12-3 or TRBV12-4 to TRBJ1-2; tentatively, D is TRBD1 (5 bases). Trimming took off 7 bases at V and 8 bases at J, with 14 bases between the two ends. There are 12 residues in the CDR3. This chain's CDR3 is CASTSEGSGYTF. The CDR3 DNA reads as TGTGCCAGCACCTCGGAGGGGTCCGGCTACACCTTC.

The chain carries TRBV6-6 and TRBJ1-3, with 8 positions matching TRBD1. The CDR3 totals 15 residues. Germline V gene data show CDR1 as MNHNY and CDR2 as SVGAGI (reference sequence). The junction had 7 bases not matched to a gene; V was cut back by 2 bases and J by 7 bases. The CDR3: CASSYPGQAPNTIYF. Here the CDR3 DNA reads TGTGCCAGCAGTTACCCGGGACAGGCCCCCAACACCATATATTTT.

The chain recombines TRBV29-1 with TRBJ1-1; TRBD1 is a possible D gene (5 bases). There are 14 residues in the CDR3. CDR1 SQVTM and CDR2 ANQGSEA come from the germline V gene. Trimming pared 6 bases from V and 0 bases from J, leaving 14 bases between. The CDR3 loop is CSVRPGLMNTEAFF. The CDR3 DNA sequence: TGCAGCGTCAGGCCGGGACTCATGAACACTGAAGCTTTCTTT. The full variable domain, in which reference TRBV29-1 and TRBJ1-1 provide the parts outside the CDR3, is SAVISQKPSRDICQRGTSLTIQCQVDSQVTMMFWYRQQPGQSLTLIATANQGSEATYESGFVIDKFPISRPNLTFSTLTVSNMSPEDSSIYLCSVRPGLMNTEAFFGQGTRLTVV.

The chain is built from TRBV3-1 (or the pseudogene TRBV3-2) and TRBJ1-2; 7 positions agree with TRBD1. In germline, CDR1 is LGHDT, CDR2 YNNKEL (reference sequence). The CDR3 length is 15 residues. The V gene end was trimmed by 5 bases and the J gene end by 4 bases; junction bases not matched to a gene: 10. The CDR3 bases are TGTGCCAGCAGCTATTTAACAGGGGAGCCCTATGGCTACACCTTC. Protein sequence: CASSYLTGEPYGYTF.

The V gene is TRBV7-9, the J gene TRBJ1-1; 7 bases agree with TRBD1. V gave up 5 bases and J gave up 7 bases; unmatched junction bases: 13. This CDR3 is built from 15 residues. The germline CDR1 and CDR2 sequences are SEHNR and FQNEAQ (reference sequence). The DNA for the CDR3 is TGTGCCAGCAGCCCAGATTCAACAGGGGTAAGTGAAGCTTTCTTT. This codes for CASSPDSTGVSEAFF.

The gene calls are TRBV5-5 and TRBJ1-2; 7 positions agree with TRBD1. CDR1 and CDR2 (germline): SGHKS, YYEKEE (reference sequence). Trimming removed 4 bases from V and 4 bases from J; junction bases left unmatched: 7. The CDR3 runs 14 residues. The CDR3 protein is CASSPTDRVYGYTF. The CDR3 coding sequence is TGTGCCAGCAGCCCAACCGACAGGGTCTATGGCTACACCTTC.